This T cell receptor beta chain is from a study of cytomegalovirus exposure and HLA in healthy donors. Study-wide context: Roughly 180 million T cells yielded 120 million or so unique TCR beta sequences, as an earlier analysis found. Study outcomes and limitations: High specificity and sensitivity for cytomegalovirus status were reported for the classifier.

This clone was seen a few times. Its matching antigen is unknown. Use of 60 Vbeta and 13 Jbeta primers characterized the PCR. Using immunoSEQ multiplex PCR, the repertoire was profiled, and TCRdb retains in-frame clones only, with some absent. The table has some 120,000 clones, 10% seen once. This clonotype was obtained from a woman aged 18-29 years in good health and CMV-seropositive. The source material was PBMCs.

The CDR3 protein is CASSLELTQYF. The CDR3 DNA follows: TGTGCCAGCAGCTTAGAACTAACACAGTACTTC. The chain has TRBV11-2 and TRBJ2-5; D gene ambiguous. The CDR3 consists of 11 residues. Germline-derived CDR1 and CDR2 are SGHAT and FQNNGV. Deletions cut 0 bases from V and 11 bases from J, with 7 bases between.